This is a list of T cell receptor beta chains from one sample in a study of blood T cell repertoires in COVID-19. Measured with immunoSEQ multiplex PCR; TCRdb has only the in-frame clones, and not every one. The repertoire has about 150,000 clones, about 80% of them found once; the top ten carry roughly 0.6%. Sequenced sample: peripheral blood. These receptors were taken from a man in his sixties with acute or convalescent COVID-19. CDR3s include the opening cysteine and the closing phenylalanine or tryptophan.

V gene | CDR3 protein
TRBV7-9 | CASSLDLEGADGYTF
TRBV2 | CASILQGGLTDTQYF
TRBV5-4 | CASNMGPPGGSQPQHF
TRBV6-5 | CATSEGGAYEQYF
TRBV6-1 | CASSETGGAGSPLHF
TRBV9 | CASSEPGLAGMTDTGELFF
TRBV5-1 | CASRGSGLSNTGELFF
TRBV6-5 | CASARAAVLNEQFF
TRBV21-1 | CASTGQHTDTQYF
TRBV5-1 | CASTDGGATDTQYF
TRBV7-2 | CASSLAAGQTEAFF
TRBV2 | CASKFEGYPEAFF
TRBV10-3 | CAISEEQGASYEQYF
TRBV18 | CASSPLSANSDYGYTF
TRBV28 | CASSLEKHSNQPQHF
TRBV27 | CASRRTSSDTQYF
TRBV18 | CASSPLRGQGNTEAFF
TRBV19 | CASREGTFTSNTIYF
TRBV5-1 | CASSPDRGEQYF
TRBV4-1 | CASSQVARGMNTEAFF
TRBV5-4 | CASSSRTSGGLETQYF
TRBV29-1 | CSVLQGRNQPQHF
TRBV4-1 | CASSQSRDRSQPQHF
TRBV7-2 | CASSPSGGRLDTQYF
TRBV7-3 | CASSPLAGSSYNEQFF
TRBV6-5 | CASSYSFEGDEQYF
TRBV5-6 | CASSFLQWAEAFF
TRBV7-6 | CASSPRQDSPLHF
TRBV30 | CAWSTGLSINQPQHF
TRBV10-3 | CAISERHRRGTEAFF
TRBV12-3/TRBV12-4 | CASSLLLNTEAFF
TRBV7-3 | CASSLGTFSTDTQYF
TRBV6-5 | CASTNAGQGYFGYTF
TRBV6-2/TRBV6-3 | CASSYSTTGAGSNEKLFF
TRBV5-1 | CASSFGLAGAVYEQYF
TRBV7-2 | CASSLQAGGTGELFF
TRBV5-1 | CASSSGGGFGTEAFF
TRBV28 | CASSLAQGIGNQPQHF
TRBV6-2/TRBV6-3 | CASSAHSPTVNYGYTF
TRBV4-3 | CASSRRVPEAFF
TRBV6-5 | CASIGAGARYEQYF
TRBV24-1 | CATRGRGQETQYF
TRBV15 | CATMSGTGLAEQFF
TRBV30 | CAWNGQGDGYTF
TRBV7-2 | CASSPRGGGEKLFF